Detailed here is one T cell receptor beta chain. This clonotype was found a few times. This receptor's antigen is unknown. No clone much larger than this one lies a single base away; base qualities are absent. In the paper's terms, the time point label means: pre-sensitization, week 0. The intended sense of this specimen's treatment or condition label: therapeutic diphenylcyclopropenone sensitization with weekly scalp DPC. At every patch-test visit, the blood draw took place before the patch test was put on. To be eligible, patients had to be aged 18 to 70, diagnosed with alopecia and judged suitable for DPC therapy, while pregnant patients were excluded. Total RNA was isolated from unfractionated whole blood collected in Tempus Blood RNA tubes. Library prep was done by RACE. For sequencing, a NextSeq 500 was employed. During library preparation, unique molecular identifiers were attached to individual cDNA molecules so that TCRs could be counted in a quantitative, reproducible way. From each blood RNA sample, both TCR alpha and TCR beta chains were sequenced. The authors processed their data as follows. The median number of TCRs per sample was roughly 98,000, ranging from about 20,000 to 690,600. V, J and CDR3 annotation of the TCR reads was carried out using the Decombinator software suite. For the PS versus PT1 abundance plots, all samples were subsampled to the same number of TCRs (28,000). TCRs were defined as expanded if absent before sensitization and observed at least eight times at the 2-week time point. TCRdb reran the public reads through fastp at Q25 and MiXCR, keeping productive beta chains. Identical CDR3 proteins give one entry, which carries the most common genes and DNA. These V and J calls are TCRdb output, not the study's own analysis. Across this sample there are a few hundred thousand distinct CDR3 sequences, with roughly 8% seen only once. The ten most abundant clones make up less than 1.5% of the sample.

The sample originates from a study of human T cells and chemical hapten exposure (dated by TCRdb to the early 2020s). As for the study more broadly: For sensitization, 2% DPC in acetone was applied to a roughly 2 cm by roughly 2 cm area of upper inner arm skin. Libraries were combined into a pool for sequencing, and differences in TCR yield between samples came mainly from small differences in library volumes within the pool. Blood samples were taken from patients before sensitization (week 0) and at 2, 6 and about 24 weeks after DPC sensitization. Peripheral blood TCR repertoire changes were tracked in vivo in alopecia patients during primary and secondary sensitization to the hapten diphenylcyclopropenone (DPC). Patch testing was performed on the upper back with Finn chambers containing 0.01% DPC, and the patch tests were scored after 6 days according to International Contact Dermatitis Research Group standards. Alopecia areata with under or over 50% scalp involvement, alopecia totalis and alopecia universalis were represented in the patient cohort, which was mostly female. Weekly therapeutic DPC doses were additionally applied to the scalp of patients throughout the approximately 24-week study period. About 27 alopecia patients gave blood for TCR sequencing at one to four time points (pre-sensitization, 2, 6 and 24 weeks).

From the cysteine through the phenylalanine, the CDR3 covers 14 amino acids. Only CDR3 DNA remains: 42 bases, in frame from the first base. V and J are truncated by 3 bases and 4 bases respectively, leaving an intervening sequence of 12 bases. Beyond this particular receptor, the publication reports: Patch test score was positively correlated with the number of PT1 expanded TCRs, with significance at thresholds 8, 16 and 32 but not at 4. Alopecia, a presumed autoimmune disease, was present in all patients, so the immune response of the patients might differ from that of healthy individuals. No change with DPC sensitization was found in the number of TCRs above 1 in 1000 frequency, and no evidence of global repertoire structure alterations was found. After repeated subsampling, the strength of the expansion versus patch-test correlation and the threshold at which it became significant changed. Compared with pre-sensitization or healthy control sets, expanded TCRs formed significantly more large CDR3 similarity clusters, which is consistent with antigen-driven responses.

Here the chain combines TRBV12-3 or TRBV12-4 and TRBJ1-2; the D gene is possibly TRBD1, with 6 bases matching. Sequencing was performed on whole blood, taken in connection with sensitization to the hapten diphenylcyclopropenone (DPC). The source is a man younger than 35 with alopecia areata. Some clones in this sample may be carry-over from other donors' samples. The DNA is as follows: TGTGCCAGCAGTTTTTGGACAGAAGCCTATGGCTACACCTTC. It is translated as CASSFWTEAYGYTF.